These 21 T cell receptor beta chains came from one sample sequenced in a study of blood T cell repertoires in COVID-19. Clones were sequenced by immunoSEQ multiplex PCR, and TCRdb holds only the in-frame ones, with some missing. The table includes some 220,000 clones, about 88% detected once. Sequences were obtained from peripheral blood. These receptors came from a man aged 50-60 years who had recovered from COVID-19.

The CDR3 region has the DNA TGTGCCAGCAGTTCCCCGTCGACTCTGAACACTGAAGCTTTCTTT. Translation gives CASSSPSTLNTEAFF. The genes are TRBV28 and TRBJ1-1; no reliable D call. Germline CDR1 MDHEN, CDR2 SYDVKM. There are 15 residues in the CDR3. Trimming pared 4 bases from V and 0 bases from J, leaving 12 bases between.

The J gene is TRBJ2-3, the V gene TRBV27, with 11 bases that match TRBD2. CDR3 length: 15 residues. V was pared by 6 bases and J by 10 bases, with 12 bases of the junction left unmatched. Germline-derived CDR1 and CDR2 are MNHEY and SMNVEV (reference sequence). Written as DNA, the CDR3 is TGTGCCAGCAGACCCTGGGGACTAGCGGTCGAGGCGCAGTATTTT. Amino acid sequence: CASRPWGLAVEAQYF.

CDR3 DNA: TGTGCCAGCAGCCGACAGCCGACCTCCTATAATTCACCCCTCCACTTT. Translation: CASSRQPTSYNSPLHF. V usage is TRBV3-1 (or the pseudogene TRBV3-2) and J usage is TRBJ1-6, with D possibly matching TRBD1 (5 bases). The CDR3 covers 16 residues. The V end lost 4 bases, the J end lost 0 bases, and 10 bases lay between the germline ends. Germline lookup yields CDR1 LGHDT and CDR2 YNNKEL (reference sequence).

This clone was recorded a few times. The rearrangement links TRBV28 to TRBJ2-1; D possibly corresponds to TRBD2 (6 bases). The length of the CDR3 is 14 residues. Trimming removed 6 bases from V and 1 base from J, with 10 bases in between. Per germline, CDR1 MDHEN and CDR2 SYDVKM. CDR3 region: CASRERASYNEQFF. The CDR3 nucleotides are TGTGCCAGCAGGGAGCGGGCTTCCTACAATGAGCAGTTCTTC.

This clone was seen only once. The CDR3 loop is CASSSRDRETEAFF. In DNA form, the CDR3 reads TGTGCCAGCAGCTCCCGGGACAGGGAGACTGAAGCTTTCTTT. The chain is built from TRBV7-9 and TRBJ1-1; 9 bases are shared with TRBD1. The CDR3 spans 14 residues. V was clipped by 4 bases and J by 5 bases; unmatched bases: 5. In germline, CDR1 is SEHNR, CDR2 FQNEAQ (reference sequence).

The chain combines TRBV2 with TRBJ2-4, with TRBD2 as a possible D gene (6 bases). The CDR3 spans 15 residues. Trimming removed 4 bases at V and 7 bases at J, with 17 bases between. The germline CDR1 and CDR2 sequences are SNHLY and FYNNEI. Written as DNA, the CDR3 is TGTGCCAGCAGTGTAGAAGAGGGCGCGGGGAACATTCAGTACTTC. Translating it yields CASSVEEGAGNIQYF.

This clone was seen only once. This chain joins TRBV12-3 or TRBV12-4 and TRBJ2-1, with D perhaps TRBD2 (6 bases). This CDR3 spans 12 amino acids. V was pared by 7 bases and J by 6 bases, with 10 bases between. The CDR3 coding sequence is TGTGCCAGCAATCCCGGGGGCAATGAGCAGTTCTTC. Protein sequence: CASNPGGNEQFF.

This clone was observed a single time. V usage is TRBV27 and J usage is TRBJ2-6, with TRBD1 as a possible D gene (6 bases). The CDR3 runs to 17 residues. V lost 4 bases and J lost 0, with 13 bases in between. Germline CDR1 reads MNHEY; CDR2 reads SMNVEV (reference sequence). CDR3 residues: CASSSQGLLSGANVLTF. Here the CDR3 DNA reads TGTGCCAGCAGTTCTCAGGGGCTCCTCTCTGGGGCCAACGTCCTGACTTTC.

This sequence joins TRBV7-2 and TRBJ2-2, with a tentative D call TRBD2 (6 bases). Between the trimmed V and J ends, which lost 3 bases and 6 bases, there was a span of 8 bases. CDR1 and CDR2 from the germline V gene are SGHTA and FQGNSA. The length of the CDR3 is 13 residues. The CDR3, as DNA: TGTGCCAGCAGCTTGGACTATTCCGGGGAGCTGTTTTTT. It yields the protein CASSLDYSGELFF.

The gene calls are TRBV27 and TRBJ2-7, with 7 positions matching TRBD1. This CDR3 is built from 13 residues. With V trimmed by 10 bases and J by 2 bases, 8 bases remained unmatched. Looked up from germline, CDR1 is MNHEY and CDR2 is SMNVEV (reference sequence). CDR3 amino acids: CATMDRPTYEQYF. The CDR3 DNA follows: TGTGCCACCATGGACAGGCCGACCTACGAGCAGTACTTC.

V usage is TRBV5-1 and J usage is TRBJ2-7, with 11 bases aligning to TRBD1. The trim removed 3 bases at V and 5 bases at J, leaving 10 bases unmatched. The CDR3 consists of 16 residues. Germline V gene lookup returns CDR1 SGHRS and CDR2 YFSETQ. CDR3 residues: CASSWGRGQGANEQYF. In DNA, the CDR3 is TGCGCCAGCAGCTGGGGGAGAGGACAGGGGGCTAACGAGCAGTACTTC.

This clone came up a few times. CDR3 sequence reads: CASRRQGGSLEAFF. The CDR3 DNA reads TGTGCCAGCAGGAGACAGGGTGGGTCTCTTGAAGCTTTCTTT. V usage is TRBV6-5 and J usage is TRBJ1-1, with TRBD1 identical over 7 bases. In germline, CDR1 is MNHEY, CDR2 SVGAGI. Trimming took 6 bases from V and 7 from J; bases not matched to a gene: 11. The CDR3 consists of 14 residues.

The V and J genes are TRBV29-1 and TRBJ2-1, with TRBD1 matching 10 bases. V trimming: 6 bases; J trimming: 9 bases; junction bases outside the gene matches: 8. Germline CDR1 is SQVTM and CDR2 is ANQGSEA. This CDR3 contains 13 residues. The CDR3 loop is CSVGGQGHREQFF. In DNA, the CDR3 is TGCAGCGTGGGGGGACAGGGGCACCGTGAGCAGTTCTTC.

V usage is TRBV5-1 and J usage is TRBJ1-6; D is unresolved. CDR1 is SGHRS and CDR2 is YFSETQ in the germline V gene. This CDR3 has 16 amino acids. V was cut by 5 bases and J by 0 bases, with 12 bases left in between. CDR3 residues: CASRDQASSYNSPLHF. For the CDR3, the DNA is TGCGCCAGCAGGGATCAGGCAAGCTCCTATAATTCACCCCTCCACTTT. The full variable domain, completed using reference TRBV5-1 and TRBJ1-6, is KAGVTQTPRYLIKTRGQQVTLSCSPISGHRSVSWYQQTPGQGLQFLFEYFSETQRNKGNFPGRFSGRQFSNSRSEMNVSTLELGDSALYLCASRDQASSYNSPLHFGNGTRLTVT.

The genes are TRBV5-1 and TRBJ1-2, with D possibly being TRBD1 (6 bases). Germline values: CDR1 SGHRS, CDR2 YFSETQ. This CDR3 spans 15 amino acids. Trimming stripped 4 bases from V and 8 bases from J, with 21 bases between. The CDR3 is CASSTRPGPGGGYTF. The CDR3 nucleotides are TGCGCCAGCAGCACGCGGCCTGGCCCGGGGGGCGGCTACACCTTC.

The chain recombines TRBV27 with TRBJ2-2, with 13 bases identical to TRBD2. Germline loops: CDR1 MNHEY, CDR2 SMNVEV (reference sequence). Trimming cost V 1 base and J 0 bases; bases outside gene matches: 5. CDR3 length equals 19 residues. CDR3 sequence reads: CASSLWGTSGTTNTGELFF. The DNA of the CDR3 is TGTGCCAGCAGTTTATGGGGGACTAGCGGGACCACGAACACCGGGGAGCTGTTTTTT.

CDR3 amino acids: CASSETGVGSPLHF. DNA of the CDR3: TGTGCCAGCAGTGAAACGGGGGTGGGTTCACCCCTCCACTTT. The gene calls are TRBV25-1 and TRBJ1-6, with a possible D match to TRBD1 (5 bases). Germline loops: CDR1 MGHDK, CDR2 SYGVNS. The CDR3 runs 14 residues. Trimming took 2 bases from V and 9 from J, leaving 11 bases between them. The full variable domain, with the rest looked up from reference TRBV25-1 and TRBJ1-6, is EADIYQTPRYLVIGTGKKITLECSQTMGHDKMYWYQQDPGMELHLIHYSYGVNSTEKGDLSSESTVSRIRTEHFPLTLESARPSHTSQYLCASSETGVGSPLHFGNGTRLTVT.

The CDR3 here is CASSQAGTGGLYGYTF. The CDR3 DNA is TGTGCCAGCAGCCAAGCCGGGACAGGTGGTCTCTATGGCTACACCTTC. The genes are TRBV7-9 and TRBJ1-2; TRBD1 agrees at 8 bases. CDR1 SEHNR and CDR2 FQNEAQ come from the germline V gene (reference sequence). CDR3 size: 16 residues. Trimming cost V 5 bases and J 4 bases; bases outside gene matches: 12.

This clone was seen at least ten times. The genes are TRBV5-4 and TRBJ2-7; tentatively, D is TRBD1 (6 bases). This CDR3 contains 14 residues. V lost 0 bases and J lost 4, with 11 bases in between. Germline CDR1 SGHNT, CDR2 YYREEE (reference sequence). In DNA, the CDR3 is TGTGCCAGCAGCTTGGAACAGGGTTCTTACGAGCAGTACTTC. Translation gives CASSLEQGSYEQYF.

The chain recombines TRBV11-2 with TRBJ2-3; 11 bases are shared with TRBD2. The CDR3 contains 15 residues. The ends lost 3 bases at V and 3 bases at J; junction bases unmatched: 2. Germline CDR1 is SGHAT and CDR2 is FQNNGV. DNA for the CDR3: TGTGCCAGCAGCTTCATAGCGGGAGGGACAGATACGCAGTATTTT. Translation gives CASSFIAGGTDTQYF.

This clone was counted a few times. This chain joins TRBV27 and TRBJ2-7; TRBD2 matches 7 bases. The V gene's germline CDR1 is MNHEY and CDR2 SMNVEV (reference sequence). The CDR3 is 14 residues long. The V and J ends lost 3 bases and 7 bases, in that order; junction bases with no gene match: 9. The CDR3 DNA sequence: TGTGCCAGCAGTTTGATTAGCGGGCTAGGAGAGCAGTACTTC. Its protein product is CASSLISGLGEQYF.